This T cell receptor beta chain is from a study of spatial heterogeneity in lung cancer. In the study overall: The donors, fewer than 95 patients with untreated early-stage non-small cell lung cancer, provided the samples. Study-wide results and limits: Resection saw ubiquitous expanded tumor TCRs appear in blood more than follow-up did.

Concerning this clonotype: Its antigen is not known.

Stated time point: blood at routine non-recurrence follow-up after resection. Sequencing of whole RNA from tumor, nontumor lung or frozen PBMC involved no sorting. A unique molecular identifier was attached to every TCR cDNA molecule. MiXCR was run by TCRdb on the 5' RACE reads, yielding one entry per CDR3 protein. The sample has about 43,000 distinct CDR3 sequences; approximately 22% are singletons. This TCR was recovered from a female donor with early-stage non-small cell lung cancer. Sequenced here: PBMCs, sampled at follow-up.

As DNA, the CDR3 is TGTGCCAGCAGCCAAAGCAGCTACGAGCAGTACTTC. It encodes CASSQSSYEQYF. The J gene is TRBJ2-7, the V gene TRBV7-2, with D unclear. CDR1 and CDR2 from the germline V gene are SGHTA and FQGNSA. This CDR3 contains 12 residues. The ends were cut back, 5 bases at V and 3 bases at J, with 8 bases in the middle.